These T cell receptor beta chains were read from a single sample in a study of cytomegalovirus exposure and HLA in healthy donors. The data were produced by immunoSEQ multiplex PCR, yet TCRdb's version contains in-frame clones alone and is incomplete. The sample has about 200,000 clones, less than 90% seen once. The specimen was PBMCs. The source of these receptors is a woman between 25 and 40 years old in good health and CMV-seronegative. The conserved cysteine and the conserved F or W are not part of the CDR3 here. The D gene is left open where the match is weak.

>TRBD2|TRBV5-6|13
ASSLGGGAWNEQF
>TRBD2|TRBV6-4|12
ASSDSGSGDTQY
>TRBD2|TRBV9|15
ASSVAGTSGRTNEQF
>TRBD2|TRBV7-8|13
ASSFEAGVLGEQY
>TRBD1|TRBV5-1|14
ASSLADRGAGETQY
>NA|TRBV28|9
ASSSNYGYT
>TRBD1|TRBV7-2|13
ASSLATGWATEAF
>NA|TRBV27|11
ASRNTGNSPLH
>NA|TRBV6-6|13
ASSLGGESYYGYT
>NA|TRBV6-6|10
ASSYSSNEQF
>TRBD2|TRBV5-1|14
ASSLGTSGNLDEQF
>NA|TRBV5-1|11
ASHRELGTEAF
>TRBD2|TRBV13|13
ASSLKLAGEDEQY
>NA|TRBV7-2|11
ASSLDRYTEAF
>NA|TRBV5-6|11
ASSPVGGYGYT
>TRBD1|TRBV9|13
ASSVGRGREEGYT
>TRBD1|TRBV15|14
ATSRDTGQGFYEQY
>TRBD2|TRBV9|14
ASSVGMTSGQETQY
>TRBD2|TRBV29-1|12
SVAIAGGNYEQY
>NA|TRBV5-1|12
ASSSGTVVYGYT
>NA|TRBV20-1|9
SARDRRAQY
>TRBD2|TRBV6-1|13
ASSDTSGSYNEQF
>TRBD2|TRBV27|13
ASSGPGGLIGELF
>TRBD1|TRBV19|11
ASDFDRGRGYT
>NA|TRBV11-2|12
ASSLDPSSYEQY
>TRBD1|TRBV28|13
ASSWATGENQPQH
>NA|TRBV6-6|12
ASIGGNSGNTIY
>TRBD1|TRBV18|14
ASSLNGQGNTGELF
>NA|TRBV27|13
ASSSGLGLNSPLH